One sample yielded the 23 T cell receptor beta chains listed below, sequenced in a study of shared clonotypes between healthy human individuals. Generated by immunoSEQ multiplex PCR, the TCRdb table keeps only in-frame clones and is missing some. The table includes roughly 650,000 clones, 97% detected once. Sequenced: naive CD4+ T cells sorted from blood. The sample's subset: CD45RA+ positively selected. The receptors come from a woman aged 25 to 39 in good health.

The chain combines TRBV28 with TRBJ2-7; 9 bases are shared with TRBD1. The J segment lost 6 bases and the V segment lost 4 bases, leaving 4 bases of the junction unmatched. The CDR3 has 13 residues. The germline V gene encodes CDR1 MDHEN and CDR2 SYDVKM. The chain's CDR3 is CASSWTGASEQYF. In DNA form, the CDR3 reads TGTGCCAGCAGTTGGACAGGGGCGTCCGAGCAGTACTTC.

The gene calls are TRBV28 and TRBJ1-2, with 8 positions matching TRBD1. CDR1 MDHEN and CDR2 SYDVKM come from the germline V gene. The CDR3 has 16 residues. V was clipped by 10 bases and J by 0 bases; unmatched bases: 13. The CDR3 DNA sequence: TGTGCCATCCGTTTGGGGCAGGGGGCTTCTAACTATGGCTACACCTTC. It is translated as CAIRLGQGASNYGYTF.

To note about this clone: Different DNA sequences within this sample yield the same CDR3. This chain links TRBV18 with TRBJ2-7, with a weak D call TRBD1 (5 bases). This CDR3 is built from 12 residues. Between the trimmed V and J ends, which lost 6 bases and 3 bases, there was a span of 9 bases. Germline V CDR1 and CDR2: KGHSH, LQKENI. This CDR3 is CASSPDSYEQYF. The CDR3, as DNA: TGTGCCAGCTCCCCTGACAGCTACGAGCAGTACTTC.

The gene calls are TRBV19 and TRBJ1-5; 7 bases match TRBD1. Germline V gene sequence: CDR1 LNHDA, CDR2 SQIVND (reference sequence). The length of the CDR3 is 17 residues. V dropped 7 bases and J dropped 1; count of bases not matched to a gene: 13. The DNA of the CDR3 is TGTGCCAGTAAAAGTAGGGGTCAGGGGGTAAGCAATCAGCCCCAGCATTTT. This translates into CASKSRGQGVSNQPQHF.

The chain's CDR3 is CASSAGQRDTQYF. DNA for the CDR3: TGTGCCAGCAGCGCGGGACAGCGGGATACGCAGTATTTT. The gene calls are TRBV7-8 and TRBJ2-3, with D possibly being TRBD1 (7 bases). This CDR3 contains 13 residues. Trimming took off 5 bases at V and 6 bases at J, with 12 bases between the two ends. Germline loops: CDR1 SGHVS, CDR2 FQNEAQ.

The V gene is TRBV5-1, the J gene TRBJ2-7; unclear D gene. CDR1 is SGHRS and CDR2 is YFSETQ in the germline V gene. V lost 0 bases, J lost 4 bases, and 14 bases lay in between. The CDR3 length is 15 residues. CDR3 nucleotides: TGCGCCAGCAGCTTGGCGGGTCCCCTGGGGTACGAGCAGTACTTC. This translates into CASSLAGPLGYEQYF.

The rearrangement links TRBV7-9 to TRBJ1-5; no reliable D call. V dropped 2 bases and J dropped 3 bases, with 8 bases sitting between them. The CDR3 has 14 amino acids. CDR1 is SEHNR, CDR2 FQNEAQ, per germline (reference sequence). DNA of the CDR3: TGTGCCAGCAGCTTAAGCCAGAACAATCAGCCCCAGCATTTT. Translating gives CASSLSQNNQPQHF.

In its sample, this clone was seen once. V usage is TRBV27 and J usage is TRBJ1-2; 9 bases are shared with TRBD1. Germline-derived CDR1 and CDR2 are MNHEY and SMNVEV (reference sequence). With 6 bases clipped from V and 0 bases from J, the junction kept 8 bases outside the gene matches. The CDR3 contains 16 residues. In DNA form, the CDR3 reads TGTGCCAGCAGAGCAAACAGGGGGCGCACTAACTATGGCTACACCTTC. Translating gives CASRANRGRTNYGYTF.

The chain recombines TRBV28 with TRBJ2-1; perhaps TRBD1 as D (7 bases). The length of the CDR3 is 14 residues. With 5 bases removed from V and 9 bases from J, the gap between germline ends came to 17 bases. Germline-derived CDR1 and CDR2 are MDHEN and SYDVKM. CDR3: CASSPKYRGGEQFF. The CDR3 DNA sequence: TGTGCCAGCAGTCCTAAGTACAGGGGAGGTGAGCAGTTCTTC.

The CDR3 spells CASSLLSGKETQYF. In DNA, the CDR3 is TGTGCCAGCAGCTTACTGAGTGGGAAAGAGACCCAGTACTTC. The V gene is TRBV5-4, the J gene TRBJ2-5; D unclear. The CDR3 is 14 residues long. Germline V gene sequence: CDR1 SGHNT, CDR2 YYREEE (reference sequence). V lost 2 bases to trimming and J lost 3 bases, with 11 bases between them.

J is TRBJ2-7 and V is TRBV11-2; 10 bases align to TRBD1. V was clipped by 6 bases and J by 5 bases; unmatched bases: 10. This CDR3 has 15 amino acids. Germline loops: CDR1 SGHAT, CDR2 FQNNGV. The CDR3 is CASRARDRGPDEQYF. CDR3 DNA: TGTGCCAGCAGGGCGCGAGACAGGGGGCCCGACGAGCAGTACTTC.

V usage is TRBV9 and J usage is TRBJ2-3, with 11 bases that match TRBD1. The CDR3 has 15 residues. Germline V gives CDR1 SGDLS, CDR2 YYNGEE. J gave up 5 bases and V 4 bases, and 6 bases lay outside the gene matches. CDR3 sequence reads: CASSLLGQGGDTQYF. CDR3 DNA sequence: TGTGCCAGCAGCCTCCTGGGACAGGGGGGAGATACGCAGTATTTT.

The chain has TRBV18 and TRBJ1-1; 9 nucleotides line up with TRBD1. V shed 3 bases, J shed 0 bases, and the junction held 5 bases outside the gene matches. The CDR3 sequence is 16 residues long. Germline lookup yields CDR1 KGHSH and CDR2 LQKENI. CDR3 amino acids: CASSPGQGIVNTEAFF. The CDR3 DNA is TGTGCCAGCTCACCTGGACAGGGGATTGTGAACACTGAAGCTTTCTTT.

The V call is TRBV5-1, the J call TRBJ2-7; D unresolved. The CDR3 extends over 15 amino acids. Per the germline V gene, CDR1 is SGHRS and CDR2 is YFSETQ. Trimming removed 0 bases at V and 2 bases at J, with 12 bases between. CDR3 nucleotide sequence: TGCGCCAGCAGCTTGGGGGGAAGGAGACCCTACGAGCAGTACTTC. Protein product: CASSLGGRRPYEQYF.

This chain joins TRBV18 and TRBJ2-5; maybe TRBD2 (6 bases). V gave up 3 bases and J gave up 7 bases, with 12 bases separating them. Germline-derived CDR1 and CDR2 are KGHSH and LQKENI. This CDR3 has 13 amino acids. The CDR3 DNA follows: TGTGCCAGCTCACCCGAGGACTACCGGACCCAGTACTTC. Encoded protein: CASSPEDYRTQYF.

The V gene is TRBV4-1, the J gene TRBJ2-3; 10 bases fit TRBD2. This CDR3 is built from 18 residues. Germline V gives CDR1 MGHRA, CDR2 YSYEKL. Losses at the gene ends were 5 bases for V and 4 bases for J; bases not matched to a gene: 15. The chain's CDR3 is CASSSYSRTSGKSDTQYF. DNA of the CDR3: TGCGCCAGCAGCTCATACTCTCGGACTAGCGGAAAATCAGATACGCAGTATTTT.

In DNA form, the CDR3 reads TGTGCCAGTAGTATTTTCGGGGAACCGTCCAGGGGGCCCCAGCATTTT. This encodes CASSIFGEPSRGPQHF. The V gene is TRBV19, the J gene TRBJ1-5; a possible D gene is TRBD1 (6 bases). The CDR3 is 16 amino acids. The germline CDR1 and CDR2 sequences are LNHDA and SQIVND (reference sequence). Trimming cost V 3 bases and J 9 bases, with 21 bases left between them.

The V and J genes are TRBV28 and TRBJ2-5; the D gene is possibly TRBD2 (5 bases). Trimming removed 6 bases from V and 5 bases from J, with 19 bases in between. CDR1 MDHEN and CDR2 SYDVKM come from the germline V gene. The CDR3 is 15 residues long. CDR3 sequence: CASRGKSGPKETQYF. For the CDR3, the DNA is TGTGCCAGCAGGGGGAAAAGCGGACCAAAGGAGACCCAGTACTTC. Combining the CDR3 with reference TRBV28 and TRBJ2-5 gives the whole variable domain DVKVTQSSRYLVKRTGEKVFLECVQDMDHENMFWYRQDPGLGLRLIYFSYDVKMKEKGDIPEGYSVSREKKERFSLILESASTNQTSMYLCASRGKSGPKETQYFGPGTRLLVL.

This CDR3 reads CASSPQYDEQYF. In DNA form, the CDR3 reads TGTGCCAGCTCACCACAGTATGACGAGCAGTACTTC. V is TRBV18 and J is TRBJ2-7; D uncertain. V was cut by 1 base and J by 5 bases, with 6 bases left in between. This CDR3 is 12 amino acids long. Germline V lookup: CDR1 KGHSH, CDR2 LQKENI.

The chain recombines TRBV5-6 with TRBJ2-3; 9 nucleotides align to TRBD2. This CDR3 comprises 15 residues. The trim removed 3 bases at V and 2 bases at J, leaving 4 bases unmatched. Germline CDR1 is SGHDT and CDR2 is YYEEEE. CDR3 nucleotide sequence: TGTGCCAGCAGCTCGCTAGCGGGGCACACAGATACGCAGTATTTT. Translation gives CASSSLAGHTDTQYF.

The chain recombines TRBV19 with TRBJ1-5; D is perhaps TRBD1 (5 bases). Germline V gives CDR1 LNHDA, CDR2 SQIVND (reference sequence). The length of the CDR3 is 14 residues. The V end lost 5 bases, the J end lost 0 bases, and 8 bases lay between the germline ends. CDR3 sequence (DNA): TGTGCCAGTAGTTGGGACCGTAGCAATCAGCCCCAGCATTTT. Its protein product is CASSWDRSNQPQHF.

V usage is TRBV9 and J usage is TRBJ2-1; D assignment may be TRBD1 or TRBD2 (5 bases each). Germline loops: CDR1 SGDLS, CDR2 YYNGEE. The CDR3 length is 15 residues. V lost 1 base, J lost 4 bases, and 12 bases lay in between. The CDR3 protein is CASSVLGENYNEQFF. The CDR3 DNA reads TGTGCCAGCAGCGTATTGGGGGAAAATTACAATGAGCAGTTCTTC.

In DNA form, the CDR3 reads TGTGCCAGCAGTTTCCCGAAGGACTTACGGAGCTCCTACAATGAGCAGTTCTTC. The encoded protein is CASSFPKDLRSSYNEQFF. J is TRBJ2-1 and V is TRBV28; tentatively, D is TRBD2 (5 bases). The CDR3 length is 18 residues. V dropped 3 bases and J dropped 0 bases, with 18 bases sitting between them. From germline, CDR1 is MDHEN and CDR2 SYDVKM.